The present entry profiles one TCR beta chain with its context. No antigen is known for it. Germline V gene data show CDR1 as SNHLY and CDR2 as FYNNEI. This CDR3 is built from 15 residues. The V gene lost 2 bases and the J gene lost 6 bases, with 15 bases spanning the gap. Addition of a universal primer site occurred through template switching, and cDNA carried unique molecular identifiers. TCRdb itself ran the 5' RACE reads through MiXCR, one entry per CDR3 protein. The sample consists of hundreds of thousands of distinct CDR3 sequences, around 8.6% of them appearing once. The data stem from a study of identical twins. Regarding the study as a whole: The study found weaker excess twin sharing in beta out-of-frame sequences.

Every one of the donors was a healthy Caucasian. In addition, the sample was reused for a study of yellow fever vaccine responses in identical twins. This second study notes: Twins' vaccine T cell response reportedly seemed partly convergent, partly personalized.

The chain uses TRBV2 and TRBJ2-3; possible D gene TRBD1, 5 bases. The TCR sequence derives from a woman younger than 35 in good health. Sequencing input: PBMCs. The CDR3 here is CASSEIRGAHDTQYF. CDR3 nucleotides: TGTGCCAGCAGTGAAATAAGGGGCGCACATGATACGCAGTATTTT. Using reference TRBV2 and TRBJ2-3 for the parts outside the CDR3, the full variable domain is EPEVTQTPSHQVTQMGQEVILRCVPISNHLYFYWYRQILGQKVEFLVSFYNNEISEKSEIFDDQFSVERPDGSNFTLKIRSTKLEDSAMYFCASSEIRGAHDTQYFGPGTRLTVL.